These 27 T cell receptor beta chains share one sample of origin, sequenced in a study of beta chain features in type 1 diabetes. Notes on the study in general: TCRB CDR3s from Type 1 diabetes patients were moderately but significantly shorter in all four CD4+ subsets.

No antigens are known for them. Investigators reverse transcribed all isolated RNA, so they sequenced expressed TCRB transcripts. The assay was immunoSEQ multiplex PCR, and TCRdb's table has in-frame clones only and misses some. The sample has some 270,000 clones, around 9.9% seen once; the top ten hold approximately 0.017%. The material sequenced was naive CD4+ T cells from blood. These receptors were taken from a man aged 30-40 years with type 1 diabetes.

This clone came up a few times. The chain links TRBV6-5 to TRBJ2-7; unclear D gene. The length of the CDR3 is 12 residues. V dropped 5 bases and J dropped 8 bases, with 13 bases sitting between them. The germline V gene has CDR1 MNHEY and CDR2 SVGAGI. CDR3: CASSAGSQKQYF. The CDR3 DNA sequence: TGTGCCAGCAGTGCCGGGTCCCAAAAGCAGTACTTC.

The chain carries TRBV7-3 and TRBJ2-5, with 8 nucleotides matching TRBD1. This CDR3 contains 15 residues. From germline, CDR1 is SGHTA and CDR2 FQGTGA. The trim removed 5 bases at V and 2 bases at J, leaving 7 bases unmatched. Written as DNA, the CDR3 is TGTGCCAGCAGCCCAAGGACAGGGCGGCAAGAGACCCAGTACTTC. Its translation: CASSPRTGRQETQYF.

On this clone: The identical CDR3 is also encoded by other nucleotide sequences in the sample. The chain carries TRBV18 and TRBJ2-5; 7 nucleotides agree with TRBD1. The V and J ends lost 3 bases and 2 bases, in that order; junction bases with no gene match: 0. Germline assignment: CDR1 KGHSH and CDR2 LQKENI. The CDR3 has 13 amino acids. The CDR3 DNA reads as TGTGCCAGCTCACCGACAGGGCAAGAGACCCAGTACTTC. As protein: CASSPTGQETQYF.

The rearrangement links TRBV4-1 to TRBJ2-7; TRBD1 matches at 8 bases. Trimming removed 5 bases from V and 7 bases from J; junction bases left unmatched: 7. Germline V gene sequence: CDR1 MGHRA, CDR2 YSYEKL. There are 13 residues in the CDR3. CDR3 protein: CASSGGRGQEQYF. CDR3 DNA sequence: TGCGCCAGCAGCGGTGGCAGGGGGCAGGAGCAGTACTTC.

This clone showed up just a few times. This chain uses TRBV7-3 with TRBJ2-3, with D possibly matching TRBD1 (5 bases). V lost 6 bases and J 4 bases, leaving 11 bases between the germline ends. The CDR3 sequence is 13 residues long. The germline V gene has CDR1 SGHTA and CDR2 FQGTGA. CDR3 coding DNA: TGTGCCAGCAGTCCAGGGCGTTCAGATACGCAGTATTTT. Its translation is CASSPGRSDTQYF.

The chain recombines TRBV2 with TRBJ2-6; 7 bases map to TRBD1. The length of the CDR3 is 14 residues. The V gene end was trimmed by 7 bases and the J gene end by 1 base; junction bases not matched to a gene: 1. Per germline, CDR1 SNHLY and CDR2 FYNNEI. The CDR3 loop is CASKTGSGANVLTF. The CDR3 nucleotides are TGTGCCAGCAAGACAGGGTCTGGGGCCAACGTCCTGACTTTC.

The gene calls are TRBV19 and TRBJ2-5; TRBD1 might be the D (6 bases). This CDR3 has 15 amino acids. Trimming removed 6 bases at V and 1 base at J, with 15 bases between. Germline CDR1 reads LNHDA; CDR2 reads SQIVND (reference sequence). The CDR3 DNA reads as TGTGCCAGTAGGGGTATCTTCAGGGGCCAAGAGACCCAGTACTTC. It yields the protein CASRGIFRGQETQYF. The variable domain in full, completed from reference TRBV19 and TRBJ2-5, reads DGGITQSPKYLFRKEGQNVTLSCEQNLNHDAMYWYRQDPGQGLRLIYYSQIVNDFQKGDIAEGYSVSREKKESFPLTVTSAQKNPTAFYLCASRGIFRGQETQYFGPGTRLLVL.

The genes are TRBV30 and TRBJ2-1; 12 bases match TRBD2. Germline CDR1 and CDR2: GTSNPN and SVGIG (reference sequence). There are 14 residues in the CDR3. Unmatched junction bases numbered 4, after V lost 3 bases and J lost 7 bases. The CDR3 nucleotides read TGTGCCTGGAGCCGACTAGCGGGGGTAAATGAGCAGTTCTTC. It translates to CAWSRLAGVNEQFF.

At least ten counts were recorded for this clone. The chain recombines TRBV30 with TRBJ2-1; 9 positions match TRBD1. J lost 14 bases, V lost 5 bases, and 10 bases had no gene match. The germline gives CDR1 GTSNPN, CDR2 SVGIG (reference sequence). The CDR3 has 12 residues. The CDR3: CAWAGTGQTEFF. DNA for the CDR3: TGTGCCTGGGCCGGGACAGGGCAGACGGAGTTCTTC.

The CDR3 sequence is CASSGGPQETQYF. CDR3 sequence (DNA): TGTGCCAGCAGCGGGGGCCCCCAAGAGACCCAGTACTTC. The chain uses TRBV9 and TRBJ2-5, with D possibly TRBD1 on 5 matching bases. CDR1 and CDR2 (germline): SGDLS, YYNGEE. This CDR3 region has 13 residues. Trimming pared 3 bases from V and 1 base from J, leaving 7 bases between.

This rearrangement joins TRBV10-2 to TRBJ2-1, with 8 positions matching TRBD1. CDR3 size: 13 residues. Germline V lookup: CDR1 WSHSY, CDR2 SAAADI. The CDR3 loop reads CASLGQGYNEQFF. Here the CDR3 DNA reads TGCGCTAGCCTCGGACAGGGCTACAATGAGCAGTTCTTC.

This clone was detected a few times. The CDR3, as DNA: TGTGCCAGCTCACCTCTAGCGGGCCAGGTCGTCGAGCAGTACTTC. It specifies CASSPLAGQVVEQYF. V and J are TRBV18 and TRBJ2-7, with 8 bases that match TRBD2. Germline CDR1 reads KGHSH; CDR2 reads LQKENI. The CDR3 extends over 15 amino acids. V lost 3 bases to trimming and J lost 6 bases; unmatched junction nucleotides: 10. Variable domain in full (rest from reference TRBV18 and TRBJ2-7): NAGVMQNPRHLVRRRGQEARLRCSPMKGHSHVYWYRQLPEEGLKFMVYLQKENIIDESGMPKERFSAEFPKEGPSILRIQQVVRGDSAAYFCASSPLAGQVVEQYFGPGTRLTVT.

The chain links TRBV30 to TRBJ1-1; possible D gene TRBD1, 6 bases. Germline values: CDR1 GTSNPN, CDR2 SVGIG (reference sequence). The CDR3 extends over 15 amino acids. Between the trimmed V and J ends, which lost 0 bases and 0 bases, there was a span of 11 bases. Here the CDR3 DNA reads TGTGCCTGGAGTGTACTGAGGGGGATGAACACTGAAGCTTTCTTT. As protein: CAWSVLRGMNTEAFF. Drawing the rest from reference TRBV30 and TRBJ1-1, the complete variable domain is SQTIHQWPATLVQPVGSPLSLECTVEGTSNPNLYWYRQAAGRGLQLLFYSVGIGQISSEVPQNLSASRPQDRQFILSSKKLLLSDSGFYLCAWSVLRGMNTEAFFGQGTRLTVV.

This clone has more than one count but fewer than ten. The same CDR3 arises from other DNA sequences in this sample as well. This chain joins TRBV18 and TRBJ2-7; weak D call: TRBD1 (6 bases). The germline V gene has CDR1 KGHSH and CDR2 LQKENI. V was trimmed by 3 bases and J by 5 bases, leaving 11 bases between them. The CDR3 totals 13 residues. CDR3 nucleotide sequence: TGTGCCAGCTCACCCCCAGGGGTCGACGAGCAGTACTTC. Encoded protein: CASSPPGVDEQYF.

The chain employs TRBV19 and TRBJ1-1; weak D call: TRBD1 (5 bases). The CDR3 is 14 residues long. V was pared by 2 bases and J by 5 bases, with 12 bases between. The germline V gene has CDR1 LNHDA and CDR2 SQIVND (reference sequence). CDR3 DNA sequence: TGTGCCAGTAGTATAAAGTTCGGGGGAACTGAAGCTTTCTTT. Translating it yields CASSIKFGGTEAFF.

The chain couples TRBV4-1 to TRBJ1-5; D unclear. V was cut by 0 bases and J by 5 bases, with 5 bases left in between. The length of the CDR3 is 13 residues. Germline V gene lookup returns CDR1 MGHRA and CDR2 YSYEKL. CDR3 in DNA: TGCGCCAGCAGCCAAGATATAGATCAGCCCCAGCATTTT. Translating it yields CASSQDIDQPQHF.

This clone turned up a few times. The rearrangement links TRBV9 to TRBJ1-2, with D possibly being TRBD1 (5 bases). In germline, CDR1 is SGDLS, CDR2 YYNGEE. V was shortened by 2 bases and J by 7 bases, with 12 bases between the two germline ends. The CDR3 is 13 amino acids. CDR3 nucleotide sequence: TGTGCCAGCAGCGTCCTAACCAGGGCTGGCTACACCTTC. Its protein product is CASSVLTRAGYTF.

This chain uses TRBV28 with TRBJ1-2; D uncertain. The CDR3 covers 12 residues. Between the trimmed V and J ends, which lost 1 base and 5 bases, there was a span of 5 bases. CDR1 and CDR2 from the germline V gene are MDHEN and SYDVKM. The CDR3 region has the DNA TGTGCCAGCAGTTTATATGAGTATGGCTACACCTTC. It specifies CASSLYEYGYTF.

The chain recombines TRBV7-2 with TRBJ2-5; D is undetermined. The germline V gene has CDR1 SGHTA and CDR2 FQGNSA. CDR3 length: 12 amino acids. Trimming removed 5 bases from V and 5 bases from J, with 9 bases in between. The CDR3 protein is CASSPGTETQYF. Written as DNA, the CDR3 is TGTGCCAGCAGCCCAGGAACGGAGACCCAGTACTTC.

The chain's CDR3 is CAWSVRGQRGYGYTF. CDR3 nucleotides: TGTGCCTGGAGTGTAAGGGGACAGCGAGGATATGGCTACACCTTC. V is TRBV30 and J is TRBJ1-2, with 7 bases aligning to TRBD1. J lost 5 bases, V lost 0 bases, and 9 bases had no gene match. The CDR3 sequence is 15 residues long. CDR1 and CDR2 from the germline V gene are GTSNPN and SVGIG (reference sequence).

V gene TRBV11-1 combines with J gene TRBJ2-5; 13 nucleotides match TRBD2. V was pared by 5 bases and J by 5 bases, with 5 bases of the junction left unmatched. The germline gives CDR1 SGHAT, CDR2 FQDESV (reference sequence). The CDR3 has 15 amino acids. In nucleotides, the CDR3 is TGTGCCAGCAGCCCCGGGACTAGCGGGGTGGAGACCCAGTACTTC. Translation: CASSPGTSGVETQYF.

This CDR3 is CASSLQQGGELGHF. CDR3 in DNA: TGTGCCAGCAGCTTGCAGCAGGGTGGAGAGTTAGGCCACTTT. V usage is TRBV5-6 and J usage is TRBJ1-6, with D possibly being TRBD1 (5 bases). The CDR3 sequence is 14 residues long. From germline, CDR1 is SGHDT and CDR2 YYEEEE. The V end was cut by 1 base, the J end by 18 bases, with 20 bases between.

The rearrangement links TRBV4-1 to TRBJ2-2; 13 bases line up with TRBD2. V lost 3 bases to trimming and J lost 2 bases; unmatched junction nucleotides: 3. Germline CDR1 MGHRA, CDR2 YSYEKL. This CDR3 region has 17 residues. This CDR3 reads CASSHGLAGVNTGELFF. CDR3 nucleotide sequence: TGCGCCAGCAGCCACGGACTAGCGGGGGTCAACACCGGGGAGCTGTTTTTT.

This clone was picked up a small number of times. The chain combines TRBV6-6 with TRBJ1-4, with 9 positions matching TRBD1. Germline-derived CDR1 and CDR2 are MNHNY and SVGAGI (reference sequence). The CDR3 length is 15 residues. V trimming: 0 bases; J trimming: 8 bases; junction bases outside the gene matches: 4. CDR3 amino acids: CASSYSGQGFEKLFF. Written as DNA, the CDR3 is TGTGCCAGCAGTTACTCCGGACAGGGGTTCGAAAAACTGTTTTTT.

This clone came up a few times. The gene calls are TRBV5-1 and TRBJ1-1, with 7 bases matching TRBD1. This CDR3 region has 13 residues. Germline lookup yields CDR1 SGHRS and CDR2 YFSETQ. The V segment lost 3 bases and the J segment 4 bases; nucleotides outside the gene matches: 3. The CDR3 DNA is TGCGCCAGCAGCTCGGGACAGATCACTGAAGCTTTCTTT. The encoded protein is CASSSGQITEAFF.

The V call is TRBV2, the J call TRBJ1-5, with D possibly matching TRBD1 (6 bases). Per germline, CDR1 SNHLY and CDR2 FYNNEI. Between the trimmed V and J ends, which lost 3 bases and 6 bases, there was a span of 9 bases. The CDR3 length is 13 residues. This CDR3 is CASSDRGAQPQHF. In nucleotides, the CDR3 is TGTGCCAGCAGTGACAGGGGAGCTCAGCCCCAGCATTTT.

The chain links TRBV5-1 to TRBJ1-2; 10 nucleotides agree with TRBD1. Germline lookup yields CDR1 SGHRS and CDR2 YFSETQ. The CDR3 spans 14 residues. Trimming took 0 bases from V and 8 from J; bases not matched to a gene: 4. CDR3 coding DNA: TGCGCCAGCAGCTTGGGACAGGGGGCACTCGGCTACACCTTC. It yields the protein CASSLGQGALGYTF.